The 15 T cell receptor beta chains given below trace back to one sample, sequenced in a study of Ad26.COV2.S vaccination and SARS-CoV-2 variants. Assay: immunoSEQ multiplex PCR; the TCRdb copy retains only in-frame clones and omits some. There are hundreds of thousands of clones in the sample; around 83% occur only once, and about 3.3% lies in the top ten. Treatment given: over 15 received Ad26.COV2.S at low or high dose, single or two shots; several received placebo; per-sample allocation not given. Sample collection was performed on day 63 after the first vaccine or placebo injection. The source material was peripheral blood, sampled in a trial of Ad26.COV2.S vaccine versus placebo. These receptor sequences come from a person aged 18 to 59 who received the Ad26.COV2.S COVID-19 vaccine or a placebo.

The chain carries TRBV20-1 and TRBJ2-7; D is unresolved. The germline V gene encodes CDR1 DFQATT and CDR2 SNEGSKA (reference sequence). V was shortened by 6 bases and J by 0 bases, with 6 bases between the two germline ends. There are 11 residues in the CDR3. CDR3 in DNA: TGCAGTGCCTCGGACTCCTACGAGCAGTACTTC. Protein product: CSASDSYEQYF.

The table lists this clone with a count of one. CDR3 nucleotide sequence: TGCAGTGCTAGTTCGTCAGGGCCCTATGGCTACACCTTC. The encoded protein is CSASSSGPYGYTF. The chain recombines TRBV20-1 with TRBJ1-2; possible D gene TRBD1, 5 bases. Looked up from germline, CDR1 is DFQATT and CDR2 is SNEGSKA (reference sequence). The CDR3 runs to 13 residues. The V end was cut by 3 bases, the J end by 4 bases, with 12 bases between.

This chain connects TRBV7-9 to TRBJ2-7; D tentatively reads TRBD1 or TRBD2 (5 bases each). Trimming removed 2 bases from V and 2 bases from J, with 13 bases in between. The V gene's germline CDR1 is SEHNR and CDR2 FQNEAQ (reference sequence). The CDR3 has 15 amino acids. This CDR3 reads CASSLTGTLPYEQYF. DNA for the CDR3: TGTGCCAGCAGCTTAACCGGGACGCTACCCTACGAGCAGTACTTC.

In this sample, this clone turned up a few times. This chain links TRBV10-2 with TRBJ1-1, with unresolved D. V was cut by 2 bases and J by 0 bases, with 7 bases left in between. Germline V gives CDR1 WSHSY, CDR2 SAAADI. The CDR3 is made up of 14 amino acids. The CDR3 nucleotides read TGCGCCAGCAGTGAGCTCGGGCTGAACACTGAAGCTTTCTTT. It yields the protein CASSELGLNTEAFF.

The rearrangement uses TRBV10-1 and TRBJ2-3; D ambiguous. The CDR3 is made up of 13 amino acids. Germline CDR1 WNHNN, CDR2 SYGVQD (reference sequence). Trimming pared 3 bases from V and 6 bases from J, leaving 10 bases between. The CDR3 DNA is TGCGCCAGCAGTGACTCCCGCCCGGATACGCAGTATTTT. Translated, it gives CASSDSRPDTQYF.

The chain links TRBV23-1 to TRBJ1-3; a possible D gene is TRBD1 (6 bases). TRBV23-1 is an open reading frame, and its role is uncertain. This CDR3 is 16 amino acids long. Trimming shortened V by 0 bases and J by 7 bases, and 16 bases separated the two germline ends. CDR3 sequence: CASSQSSTGHWNTIYF. The CDR3 DNA sequence: TGCGCCAGCAGTCAATCGAGTACAGGGCATTGGAACACCATATATTTT.

The V gene is TRBV7-2, the J gene TRBJ2-7, with D perhaps matching TRBD1 (6 bases). CDR1 is SGHTA and CDR2 is FQGNSA in the germline V gene. V lost 1 base, J lost 1 base, and 11 bases lay in between. The CDR3 spans 15 residues. The CDR3 DNA follows: TGTGCCAGCAGCTTAGTCCCGACAGGTTCCTACGAGCAGTACTTC. It translates to CASSLVPTGSYEQYF.

The chain combines TRBV19 with TRBJ2-1; 9 bases line up with TRBD2. The CDR3 sequence is 17 residues long. Germline values: CDR1 LNHDA, CDR2 SQIVND (reference sequence). The trim removed 2 bases at V and 7 bases at J, leaving 12 bases unmatched. The CDR3 DNA sequence: TGTGCCAGTAGTATAATCTCGCCCCAGCGGGGGGCGAATGAGCAGTTCTTC. Protein product: CASSIISPQRGANEQFF.

The V and J genes are TRBV19 and TRBJ2-7, with D unclear. The CDR3 covers 15 residues. The ends were cut back, 3 bases at V and 2 bases at J, with 14 bases in the middle. CDR1 and CDR2 (germline): LNHDA, SQIVND (reference sequence). CDR3 in amino acids: CASSIGQVPPYEQYF. In DNA, the CDR3 is TGTGCCAGTAGTATTGGCCAGGTACCCCCCTACGAGCAGTACTTC.

The genes are TRBV5-1 and TRBJ2-3, with TRBD2 matching 10 bases. J was trimmed by 4 bases and V by 4 bases; bases with no gene match: 6. The CDR3 contains 15 residues. Germline CDR1 reads SGHRS; CDR2 reads YFSETQ. CDR3 DNA sequence: TGCGCCAGCAGCACCCTAGCGGGAGACTCAGATACGCAGTATTTT. Amino acid sequence: CASSTLAGDSDTQYF.

Concerning this clone: This clone may be a read error of a much larger clone one base away. This chain joins TRBV28 and TRBJ2-7; D possibly corresponds to TRBD1 (7 bases). CDR3 length equals 13 residues. Between the trimmed V and J ends, which lost 6 bases and 3 bases, there was a span of 12 bases. The germline gives CDR1 MDHEN, CDR2 SYDVKM. As DNA, the CDR3 is TGTGCCAGCAGGACAGGGACTCTCTACGAGCAGTACTTC. It codes for CASRTGTLYEQYF.

The genes are TRBV5-4 and TRBJ2-7; perhaps TRBD1 as D (6 bases). Germline CDR1 reads SGHNT; CDR2 reads YYREEE (reference sequence). Trimming stripped 2 bases from V and 1 base from J, with 10 bases between. This CDR3 contains 14 residues. CDR3 amino acids: CASSFAGQSYEQYF. DNA for the CDR3: TGTGCCAGCAGCTTCGCAGGACAGTCCTACGAGCAGTACTTC.

The chain joins TRBV3-1 (or the pseudogene TRBV3-2) to TRBJ2-5, with D perhaps being TRBD1 or TRBD2 (5 bases each). The CDR3 runs to 16 residues. The germline CDR1 and CDR2 sequences are LGHDT and YNNKEL (reference sequence). Trimming removed 0 bases from V and 4 bases from J, with 15 bases in between. The CDR3: CASSQDLEGTGETQYF. CDR3 coding DNA: TGTGCCAGCAGCCAAGATCTCGAGGGGACGGGAGAGACCCAGTACTTC.

The chain is built from TRBV21-1 and TRBJ1-1. TRBV21-1 is given as a pseudogene. This CDR3 region has 16 residues. Here the CDR3 reads CASSVEKHTENTEAFF. The CDR3 nucleotides read TGTGCCAGCAGCGTCGAGAAACACACCGAGAACACTGAAGCTTTCTTT.

J is TRBJ1-4 and V is TRBV7-2; 7 bases match TRBD1. The CDR3 sequence is 15 residues long. Germline V lookup: CDR1 SGHTA, CDR2 FQGNSA. Trimming took 0 bases from V and 5 from J; bases not matched to a gene: 3. This CDR3 is CASSLAGQTNEKLFF. Here the CDR3 DNA reads TGTGCCAGCAGCTTAGCGGGACAGACAAATGAAAAACTGTTTTTT.